The clone carrying this T cell receptor beta chain has just a few counts. Its cognate antigen is unknown. This beta chain is off target for a library built for alpha chains, so its abundance means little. The length of the CDR3 is 13 residues. Trimming left V 6 bases short and J 16 bases short, with 22 bases between. These data originate in a study of spatial heterogeneity in lung cancer. Study-level points and caveats: Tumor mutation count correlated with how many alpha and beta TCRs expanded intratumorally.

A single record per CDR3 protein comes from TCRdb applying MiXCR to the 5' RACE reads. The sample consists of some 7,000 distinct CDR3 sequences, approximately 15% of them appearing once. Time point given: sample taken at primary tumor resection. Sequenced material: lung tumor tissue, taken at surgery. The sequence came from a male donor with early-stage non-small cell lung cancer. The chain uses TRBV12-3 or TRBV12-4 and TRBJ2-1; D is perhaps TRBD2 (6 bases). CDR3 amino acids: CASSRGTHTPPFF. CDR3 sequence (DNA): TGTGCCAGCAGCCGGGGGACCCACACACCCCCTTTCTTC.